Listed below are T cell receptor beta chains from one sample, sequenced in a study of cytomegalovirus exposure and HLA in healthy donors. This table comes from immunoSEQ multiplex PCR, and its TCRdb copy is limited to in-frame clones, with some not included. The sample includes some 53,000 clones. Sequenced: PBMCs. These receptors all come from an older woman in good health and CMV-seropositive. Both conserved end residues are part of each CDR3. Each record gives: J gene, V gene, clone size, D gene, CDR3 DNA, CDR3 protein. A D gene is named only where the DNA matches it firmly. Expanded clones are given a class, and other clones once, few, many or no size at all.

J: TRBJ1-1; V: TRBV11-2; size: NA; D: TRBD1; DNA: TGTGCCAGCAGCCCAGGGGGGAACACTGAAGCTTTCTTT; CDR3: CASSPGGNTEAFF
J: TRBJ2-5; V: TRBV27; size: NA; D: NA; DNA: TGTGCCAGCAGCTGGGGAATCGCGGCGGGCCAAGAGACCCAGTACTTC; CDR3: CASSWGIAAGQETQYF
J: TRBJ2-3; V: TRBV28; size: NA; D: TRBD1; DNA: TGTGCCAGCAGTTTGCGGCAGGGGACAGATAAGCAGTATTTT; CDR3: CASSLRQGTDKQYF
J: TRBJ2-7; V: TRBV7-2; size: NA; D: TRBD2; DNA: TGTGCCAGCAGCTTCAGCGGGGGCCCCTACGAGCAGTACTTC; CDR3: CASSFSGGPYEQYF
J: TRBJ1-5; V: TRBV2; size: NA; D: NA; DNA: TGTGCCAGCCGACAGTCGTTAAGCAATCAGCCCCAGCATTTT; CDR3: CASRQSLSNQPQHF
J: TRBJ1-5; V: TRBV18; size: NA; D: NA; DNA: TGTGCCAGCTCAGAGGGTCTCAATCAGCCCCAGCATTTT; CDR3: CASSEGLNQPQHF
J: TRBJ1-5; V: TRBV12-2; size: NA; D: NA; DNA: TGTGCAAGTCGCTTAGCCACTGGCAATCAGCCCCAGCATTTT; CDR3: CASRLATGNQPQHF
J: TRBJ1-2; V: TRBV28; size: NA; D: NA; DNA: TGTGCCAGCAGTTTATGGGGCAGGAATGATGGCTACACCTTC; CDR3: CASSLWGRNDGYTF
J: TRBJ2-1; V: TRBV27; size: medium-sized; D: NA; DNA: TGTGCCAGCAGTAGCACAGGGTGGAGTGAGCAGTTCTTC; CDR3: CASSSTGWSEQFF
J: TRBJ2-7; V: TRBV7-9; size: NA; D: NA; DNA: TGTGCCAGCAGCGCCCAGGGTTACGAGCAGTACTTC; CDR3: CASSAQGYEQYF
J: TRBJ1-1; V: TRBV20-1; size: NA; D: NA; DNA: TGCAGTGCTAGCGGAGTCACTGAAGCTTTCTTT; CDR3: CSASGVTEAFF
J: TRBJ1-2; V: TRBV18; size: NA; D: NA; DNA: TGTGCCAGCTCACCACCGGGGCAGAGAAATGGCTACACCTTC; CDR3: CASSPPGQRNGYTF
J: TRBJ1-4; V: TRBV6-1; size: NA; D: NA; DNA: TGTGCCAGCAGTGAAGCGACACGAGTGTTTGAACTGTTTTTT; CDR3: CASSEATRVFELFF
J: TRBJ1-4; V: TRBV7-9; size: NA; D: NA; DNA: TGTGCCAGCAGGGAGGGATTGGGGACTAATGAAAAACTGTTTTTT; CDR3: CASREGLGTNEKLFF
J: TRBJ2-1; V: TRBV29-1; size: NA; D: TRBD2; DNA: TGCAGCGTTACACTAGCGGGTGACAATGAGCAGTTCTTC; CDR3: CSVTLAGDNEQFF
J: TRBJ2-7; V: TRBV10-3; size: NA; D: TRBD2; DNA: TGTGCCATCAGTGGGGGACTAGCGGGGTCCTACGAGCAGTACTTC; CDR3: CAISGGLAGSYEQYF
J: TRBJ1-1; V: TRBV6-1; size: NA; D: TRBD1; DNA: TGTGCCAGCATGGGGGGACAGGCGCTTTATGAAGCTTTCTTT; CDR3: CASMGGQALYEAFF
J: TRBJ1-5; V: TRBV5-1; size: NA; D: NA; DNA: TGCGCCAGCAGCTCAACAGGAAATCAGCCCCAGCATTTT; CDR3: CASSSTGNQPQHF
J: TRBJ2-7; V: TRBV5-1; size: NA; D: TRBD2; DNA: TGCGCCAGCAGCTCGCTAGACCCGGGACTAGCTACGGTGCAGTACTTC; CDR3: CASSSLDPGLATVQYF
J: TRBJ2-1; V: TRBV6-4; size: NA; D: TRBD2; DNA: TGTGCCAGCAGGGGGACTAGCGGAAACAATGAGCAGTTCTTC; CDR3: CASRGTSGNNEQFF
J: TRBJ1-3; V: TRBV28; size: NA; D: NA; DNA: TGTGCCAGCAGTTTACGGACAACCGACACCATATATTTT; CDR3: CASSLRTTDTIYF
J: TRBJ2-7; V: TRBV6-5; size: NA; D: NA; DNA: TGTGCCAGCGGGCAGGCGACCTCCTACGAGCAGTACTTC; CDR3: CASGQATSYEQYF
J: TRBJ1-1; V: TRBV9; size: NA; D: TRBD1; DNA: TGTGCCAGCAGCGACAGGGGAACCATGAACACTGAAGCTTTCTTT; CDR3: CASSDRGTMNTEAFF
J: TRBJ2-2; V: TRBV29-1; size: NA; D: TRBD1; DNA: TGCAGCGCACGAAGAGGGACAGAGAACACCGGGGAGCTGTTTTTT; CDR3: CSARRGTENTGELFF
J: TRBJ2-7; V: TRBV7-2; size: NA; D: TRBD2; DNA: TGTGCCAGCAGCACCCTAGCGGGGGGGAACCTATTCTACGAGCAGTACTTC; CDR3: CASSTLAGGNLFYEQYF
J: TRBJ2-5; V: TRBV7-2; size: NA; D: TRBD1; DNA: TGTGCCAGCAGTTCGGACAGGCAAGAGACCCAGTACTTC; CDR3: CASSSDRQETQYF
J: TRBJ2-5; V: TRBV5-8; size: NA; D: TRBD1; DNA: TGTGCCAGCAGCTTGGCGGACAGGCGAGAGACCCAGTACTTC; CDR3: CASSLADRRETQYF
J: TRBJ1-2; V: TRBV27; size: NA; D: NA; DNA: TGTGCCAGCAGTCCGACAGGTCTCTATGGCTACACCTTC; CDR3: CASSPTGLYGYTF
J: TRBJ1-5; V: TRBV10-1; size: NA; D: TRBD1; DNA: TGCGCCAGCAGTGAAGAGGGACAGGGGAATCAGCCCCAGCATTTT; CDR3: CASSEEGQGNQPQHF
J: TRBJ2-2; V: TRBV28; size: NA; D: NA; DNA: TGTGCCAGCACCCTCAACACCGGGGAGCTGTTTTTT; CDR3: CASTLNTGELFF
J: TRBJ1-1; V: TRBV18; size: NA; D: NA; DNA: TGTGCCAGCCTAGGAGGAAACACTGAAGCTTTCTTT; CDR3: CASLGGNTEAFF
J: TRBJ1-5; V: TRBV19; size: NA; D: TRBD1; DNA: TGTGCCAGCTATCGGACAGGTGGGTGGGGAGCCCAGCATTTT; CDR3: CASYRTGGWGAQHF
J: TRBJ1-2; V: TRBV7-2; size: NA; D: NA; DNA: TGTGCCAGCAGCCCAAGACAATACTATGGCTACACCTTC; CDR3: CASSPRQYYGYTF
J: TRBJ1-1; V: TRBV28; size: NA; D: NA; DNA: TGTGCCAGCAGATCCGGACATTCGCGAACTGAAGCTTTCTTT; CDR3: CASRSGHSRTEAFF
J: TRBJ1-2; V: TRBV7-2; size: NA; D: NA; DNA: TGTGCCAGCAGCTTAGGGTCCCCAAGGGGGTTCACCTTC; CDR3: CASSLGSPRGFTF
J: TRBJ1-4; V: TRBV9; size: NA; D: TRBD1; DNA: TGTGCCAGCAGCGACTACACCGGGACAGGGACTGAAAAACTGTTTTTT; CDR3: CASSDYTGTGTEKLFF
J: TRBJ1-1; V: TRBV19; size: NA; D: TRBD1; DNA: TGTGCCAGGCGGGACAGTGAAGCTTTCTTT; CDR3: CARRDSEAFF
J: TRBJ2-4; V: TRBV5-6; size: NA; D: NA; DNA: TGTGCCAGCAGCTTGGTTCCCAGTTTAGCCAAAAACATTCAGTACTTC; CDR3: CASSLVPSLAKNIQYF
J: TRBJ2-4; V: TRBV9; size: NA; D: NA; DNA: TGTGCCAGCAGCGTAGAGTCGAGAGGCATTCAGTACTTC; CDR3: CASSVESRGIQYF
J: TRBJ2-1; V: TRBV6-5; size: NA; D: TRBD1; DNA: TGTGCCAGCAGTTACTCAGACAGGGTCTCCTACAATGAGCAGTTCTTC; CDR3: CASSYSDRVSYNEQFF
J: TRBJ2-2; V: TRBV18; size: NA; D: NA; DNA: TGTGCCAGCTCACCTCCCCAGCGTACGAACACCGGGGAGCTGTTTTTT; CDR3: CASSPPQRTNTGELFF
J: TRBJ1-3; V: TRBV4-3; size: NA; D: TRBD1; DNA: TGCGCCAGCAGCCAAGACCAGGGGGTAGGAAACACCATATATTTT; CDR3: CASSQDQGVGNTIYF
J: TRBJ1-4; V: TRBV28; size: NA; D: NA; DNA: TGTGCCAGCGGTTTGGGAGGAGAAAAACTGTTTTTT; CDR3: CASGLGGEKLFF
J: TRBJ2-5; V: TRBV7-7; size: NA; D: NA; DNA: TGTGCTAGCAGCCTACAACGGGTAGAGACCCAGTACTTC; CDR3: CASSLQRVETQYF
J: TRBJ2-6; V: TRBV5-6; size: NA; D: NA; DNA: TGTGCCAGCAGCAGGGGTTCTGGGGCCAACGTCCTGACTTTC; CDR3: CASSRGSGANVLTF
J: TRBJ1-3; V: TRBV29-1; size: NA; D: NA; DNA: TGCAGCGCCTCAGAGGTAGCTGGAAACACCATATATTTT; CDR3: CSASEVAGNTIYF
J: TRBJ1-1; V: TRBV10-3; size: NA; D: NA; DNA: TGTGCCATCAGTGAGGGACAGCTTACTGAAGCTTTCTTT; CDR3: CAISEGQLTEAFF
J: TRBJ1-2; V: TRBV27; size: NA; D: TRBD1; DNA: TGTGCCAGCAGCCTCGCCGGGACAGGGTCCTATGGCTACACCTTC; CDR3: CASSLAGTGSYGYTF
J: TRBJ2-7; V: TRBV27; size: NA; D: TRBD1; DNA: TGTGCCAGCACTTTGACAGGGAGCGCCTACGAGCAGTACTTC; CDR3: CASTLTGSAYEQYF
J: TRBJ1-2; V: TRBV29-1; size: NA; D: TRBD1; DNA: TGCAGCGTCGAAAACAGGGGTAGCTATGGCTACACCTTC; CDR3: CSVENRGSYGYTF
J: TRBJ2-3; V: TRBV9; size: NA; D: TRBD1; DNA: TGTGCCAGCAGTTCCCGACAGGGGGGGACAGATACGCAGTATTTT; CDR3: CASSSRQGGTDTQYF
J: TRBJ2-7; V: TRBV6-5; size: NA; D: NA; DNA: TGTGCCAGCAGTTACTCGGGTGGCAGAGGCTACGAGCAGTACTTC; CDR3: CASSYSGGRGYEQYF
J: TRBJ1-1; V: TRBV6-6; size: NA; D: TRBD1; DNA: TGTGCCAGCAGTTACCAGGGGGCCCCTGAAGCTTTCTTT; CDR3: CASSYQGAPEAFF
J: TRBJ2-7; V: TRBV27; size: NA; D: NA; DNA: TGTGCCAGCAGACGGGGAGTGGCCGAGCAGTACTTC; CDR3: CASRRGVAEQYF
J: TRBJ2-7; V: TRBV5-1; size: NA; D: NA; DNA: TGCGCCAGCAGCTTCGGTTCTCGGGGGGCCAGCTCCTACGAGCAGTACTTC; CDR3: CASSFGSRGASSYEQYF
J: TRBJ2-5; V: TRBV7-9; size: NA; D: TRBD2; DNA: TGTGCCAGCAGAGAGGGACTAGCCCAAGAGACCCAGTACTTC; CDR3: CASREGLAQETQYF
J: TRBJ1-2; V: TRBV7-8; size: NA; D: NA; DNA: TGTGCCAGCAGCTTAGTCGCCGAGCTCTATGGCTACACCTTC; CDR3: CASSLVAELYGYTF
J: TRBJ1-5; V: TRBV18; size: NA; D: TRBD1; DNA: TGTGCCAGCTCACCCGACAGGGATAATCAGCCCCAGCATTTT; CDR3: CASSPDRDNQPQHF